What follows are 25 T cell receptor beta chains derived from one specimen sequenced in a study of blood T cell repertoires in COVID-19. Clones were read by immunoSEQ multiplex PCR, and TCRdb kept only the in-frame ones, dropping some. Of 250,000 to 350,000 clones in the sample, about nine tenths were seen once. Specimen: peripheral blood. These TCRs come from a woman aged 30 to 39 with COVID-19, enrolled during active disease.

V gene TRBV6-2 or TRBV6-3 combines with J gene TRBJ1-6; D ambiguous. V lost 3 bases, J lost 0 bases, and 21 bases lay in between. In germline, CDR1 is MNHEY, CDR2 SVGEGT. The CDR3 runs 20 residues. The CDR3 loop reads CASSYSGLIALSSYNSPLHF. The CDR3 DNA reads as TGTGCCAGCAGTTATTCCGGACTGATCGCCCTCAGCTCCTATAATTCACCCCTCCACTTT.

CDR3: CASSPSGNIQYF. The CDR3 region has the DNA TGTGCCAGCAGCCCCTCAGGTAACATTCAGTACTTC. This rearrangement joins TRBV28 to TRBJ2-4; D remains ambiguous. V was trimmed by 6 bases and J by 7 bases, leaving 10 bases between them. The length of the CDR3 is 12 residues. CDR1 and CDR2 (germline): MDHEN, SYDVKM.

The rearrangement links TRBV7-2 to TRBJ2-7; 9 bases align to TRBD2. CDR3 length: 16 residues. Per the germline V gene, CDR1 is SGHTA and CDR2 is FQGNSA. V shed 2 bases, J shed 4 bases, and the junction held 9 bases outside the gene matches. This chain's CDR3 is CASSLRASGRWYEQYF. The CDR3 DNA reads as TGTGCCAGCAGCTTAAGAGCGAGCGGGAGGTGGTACGAGCAGTACTTC.

This clone showed up just once. The rearrangement uses TRBV30 and TRBJ1-1; TRBD1 might be the D (5 bases). Trimming took off 1 base at V and 1 base at J, with 13 bases between the two ends. CDR3 length: 15 amino acids. Germline V lookup: CDR1 GTSNPN, CDR2 SVGIG (reference sequence). The CDR3 protein is CAWSDRSRRNTEAFF. For the CDR3, the DNA is TGTGCCTGGAGTGACAGGTCTAGGAGGAACACTGAAGCTTTCTTT.

J is TRBJ2-7 and V is TRBV30, with TRBD2 as a possible D gene (6 bases). The germline V gene has CDR1 GTSNPN and CDR2 SVGIG (reference sequence). Trimming left V 0 bases short and J 7 bases short, with 7 bases between. This CDR3 is built from 11 residues. The CDR3 nucleotides read TGTGCCTGGAGTGTACGGGGGGAGCAGTACTTC. Protein sequence: CAWSVRGEQYF.

The chain combines TRBV27 with TRBJ2-3; 13 nucleotides agree with TRBD2. Germline V gene lookup returns CDR1 MNHEY and CDR2 SMNVEV (reference sequence). J was trimmed by 3 bases and V by 1 base; bases with no gene match: 10. The CDR3 has 19 amino acids. The CDR3 here is CASSLLSWTSGSGTDTQYF. The CDR3, as DNA: TGTGCCAGCAGTTTATTGTCCTGGACTAGCGGGAGTGGAACAGATACGCAGTATTTT.

The genes are TRBV5-4 and TRBJ1-2; no clear D gene. Germline assignment: CDR1 SGHNT and CDR2 YYREEE (reference sequence). Trimming shortened V by 4 bases and J by 5 bases, and 12 bases separated the two germline ends. CDR3 size: 13 residues. Written as DNA, the CDR3 is TGTGCCAGCAGCCCCCTCTCGGAGTATGGCTACACCTTC. This sequence encodes CASSPLSEYGYTF.

J is TRBJ1-5 and V is TRBV30; D may be TRBD1 (6 bases). Germline V lookup: CDR1 GTSNPN, CDR2 SVGIG (reference sequence). Deletions cut 1 base from V and 4 bases from J, with 8 bases between. CDR3 length equals 13 residues. The CDR3 nucleotides read TGTGCCTGGAGTGACGGACAGAATCAGCCCCAGCATTTT. Amino acids: CAWSDGQNQPQHF.

This chain uses TRBV6-6 with TRBJ2-1, with D possibly being TRBD1 (5 bases). CDR3 length: 14 amino acids. In germline, CDR1 is MNHNY, CDR2 SVGAGI (reference sequence). V was trimmed by 4 bases and J by 5 bases, leaving 12 bases between them. The DNA for the CDR3 is TGTGCCAGCAGTTTACCAGGGATCCACAATGAGCAGTTCTTC. It is translated as CASSLPGIHNEQFF.

V and J are TRBV14 and TRBJ2-7; TRBD1 matches 10 bases. This CDR3 region has 13 residues. Germline V gene data show CDR1 as SGHDN and CDR2 as FVKESK. V shed 6 bases and J 3 bases; nucleotides not matched to a gene: 2. CDR3 in amino acids: CASRGTGVYEQYF. DNA for the CDR3: TGTGCCAGCAGGGGGACAGGGGTCTACGAGCAGTACTTC.

This chain links TRBV21-1 with TRBJ2-5; the table assigns TRBD2, which was not confirmed against the DNA. TRBV21-1 is a recognized pseudogene. The CDR3 is made up of 16 amino acids. The DNA of the CDR3 is TGTGCCAGCAGCCCTTGGCGGGAGGGCCTCTTGGAGACCCAGTACTTC. Translation: CASSPWREGLLETQYF.

The genes are TRBV21-1 and TRBJ2-3; TRBD1 is the table's D call, not checked against the DNA. TRBV21-1 is described as a pseudogene. The CDR3 has 15 amino acids. The CDR3 region has the DNA TGTGCCAGCAGCCTCAGGGGGGTAGAGACAGATACGCAGTATTTT. Amino acids: CASSLRGVETDTQYF.

Only a few counts were recorded for this clone. This chain uses TRBV28 with TRBJ1-5; D is unclear. V lost 3 bases, J lost 0 bases, and 9 bases lay in between. CDR3 size: 15 residues. Looked up from germline, CDR1 is MDHEN and CDR2 is SYDVKM. The CDR3 DNA sequence: TGTGCCAGCAGTTTTGGGCAGTATAGCAATCAGCCCCAGCATTTT. Translated, it gives CASSFGQYSNQPQHF.

This chain joins TRBV4-3 and TRBJ1-2; D may be TRBD1 (5 bases). Germline assignment: CDR1 LGHNA and CDR2 YSLEER. The V gene lost 5 bases and the J gene lost 3 bases, with 13 bases spanning the gap. The CDR3 contains 14 residues. CDR3 coding DNA: TGCGCCAGCAGCTTAGACGGGGGAGACTATGGCTACACCTTC. Its translation is CASSLDGGDYGYTF.

The V and J genes are TRBV18 and TRBJ1-5, with D possibly being TRBD1 (5 bases). The CDR3 sequence is 14 residues long. Trimming removed 4 bases from V and 3 bases from J, with 10 bases in between. In germline, CDR1 is KGHSH, CDR2 LQKENI. In nucleotides, the CDR3 is TGTGCCAGCTCACTTGGACAACTCAATCAGCCCCAGCATTTT. Protein sequence: CASSLGQLNQPQHF. Supplemented by reference TRBV18 and TRBJ1-5, the full variable domain reads NAGVMQNPRHLVRRRGQEARLRCSPMKGHSHVYWYRQLPEEGLKFMVYLQKENIIDESGMPKERFSAEFPKEGPSILRIQQVVRGDSAAYFCASSLGQLNQPQHFGDGTRLSIL.

V is TRBV6-6 and J is TRBJ1-3; 8 nucleotides agree with TRBD1. V trimming: 5 bases; J trimming: 0 bases; junction bases outside the gene matches: 6. The CDR3 length is 16 residues. Germline V gene sequence: CDR1 MNHNY, CDR2 SVGAGI (reference sequence). The CDR3 DNA reads as TGTGCCAGCAGTGCACAGGGGGTGAGCTCTGGAAACACCATATATTTT. Its translation is CASSAQGVSSGNTIYF.

This chain links TRBV28 with TRBJ1-5, with unresolved D. This CDR3 is 15 amino acids long. In germline, CDR1 is MDHEN, CDR2 SYDVKM. V lost 6 bases, J lost 3 bases, and 15 bases lay in between. The CDR3 DNA is TGTGCCAGCAGCCGTATACAATTACACAATCAGCCCCAGCATTTT. Translating it yields CASSRIQLHNQPQHF.

The V call is TRBV5-4, the J call TRBJ1-5; a weak D match, TRBD1 (6 bases). The CDR3 loop spans 15 amino acids. Trimming removed 5 bases at V and 9 bases at J, with 21 bases between. Per the germline V gene, CDR1 is SGHNT and CDR2 is YYREEE (reference sequence). The DNA of the CDR3 is TGTGCCAGCAGGCAAGACAGGAACCCTCGTCGGCCCCAGCATTTT. Protein: CASRQDRNPRRPQHF.

V is TRBV9 and J is TRBJ2-5; no reliable D call. The CDR3 length is 14 residues. V was clipped by 0 bases and J by 7 bases, with 13 bases between them. Germline values: CDR1 SGDLS, CDR2 YYNGEE. CDR3 loop: CASSVGGESGTQYF. The CDR3 bases are TGTGCCAGCAGCGTAGGCGGAGAGAGTGGGACCCAGTACTTC. Full variable domain (outside the CDR3, taken from reference TRBV9 and TRBJ2-5): DSGVTQTPKHLITATGQRVTLRCSPRSGDLSVYWYQQSLDQGLQFLIQYYNGEERAKGNILERFSAQQFPDLHSELNLSSLELGDSALYFCASSVGGESGTQYFGPGTRLLVL.

The rearrangement uses TRBV7-9 and TRBJ1-5; 8 nucleotides align to TRBD1. Losses at the gene ends were 6 bases for V and 6 bases for J; bases not matched to a gene: 7. Germline CDR1 reads SEHNR; CDR2 reads FQNEAQ (reference sequence). The CDR3 is 14 residues long. The CDR3 region is CASSSGGSVQPQHF. The CDR3 nucleotides are TGTGCCAGCAGTTCAGGGGGCAGTGTTCAGCCCCAGCATTTT.

The chain carries TRBV28 and TRBJ1-2, with 7 bases lining up with TRBD1. The length of the CDR3 is 15 residues. Germline V gene data show CDR1 as MDHEN and CDR2 as SYDVKM. The junction had 7 bases not matched to a gene; V was cut back by 6 bases and J by 0 bases. In nucleotides, the CDR3 is TGTGCCAGCAGGCCCCGGGACAGAGCTAACTATGGCTACACCTTC. Amino acids: CASRPRDRANYGYTF.

J is TRBJ2-1 and V is TRBV4-1; D gene unclear. Deletions cut 0 bases from V and 10 bases from J, with 13 bases between. The CDR3 is made up of 14 amino acids. The V gene's germline CDR1 is MGHRA and CDR2 YSYEKL. The CDR3: CASSQDSLRWEQFF. As DNA, the CDR3 is TGCGCCAGCAGCCAAGATTCTCTGCGGTGGGAGCAGTTCTTC.

This clone appeared once. The chain links TRBV28 to TRBJ1-2, with 7 bases matching TRBD1. Germline CDR1 and CDR2: MDHEN and SYDVKM. This CDR3 region has 14 residues. The trim removed 7 bases at V and 6 bases at J, leaving 11 bases unmatched. In DNA, the CDR3 is TGTGCCAGCACCCCCCCGACAGGGAACAATGGCTACACCTTC. It translates to CASTPPTGNNGYTF.

The chain couples TRBV24-1 to TRBJ2-3, with D possibly matching TRBD2 (6 bases). V lost 0 bases and J lost 3, with 9 bases in between. The germline V gene encodes CDR1 KGHDR and CDR2 SFDVKD. This CDR3 is 15 amino acids long. CDR3 loop: CATSDLSLATDTQYF. The DNA for the CDR3 is TGTGCCACCAGTGATTTGAGCCTAGCGACAGATACGCAGTATTTT.

The chain carries TRBV18 and TRBJ2-7, with 9 bases matching TRBD1. J gave up 3 bases and V 6 bases, and 6 bases lay outside the gene matches. In germline, CDR1 is KGHSH, CDR2 LQKENI. This CDR3 has 14 residues. The DNA of the CDR3 is TGTGCCAGCTCGCCCGGGACAGGGCACTACGAGCAGTACTTC. Protein: CASSPGTGHYEQYF.